This note documents a single T cell receptor (beta chain) sequence. This entry comes from a study of control samples from healthy donors and cancer patients. Sequenced by immunoSEQ multiplex PCR; TCRdb stores in-frame clones only, minus some. Of roughly 370,000 clones listed, 90% are singletons. Material for sequencing was PBMCs. The sequence derives from a man in his forties or fifties with head and neck cancer.

This CDR3 reads CATSKIPGLQNEQFF. The DNA of the CDR3 is TGTGCCACCAGCAAAATACCGGGACTACAAAATGAGCAGTTCTTC. The V call is TRBV15, the J call TRBJ2-1; 7 nucleotides align to TRBD2. This CDR3 spans 15 amino acids. Germline CDR1 is LNHNV and CDR2 is YYDKDF (reference sequence). J gave up 7 bases and V 4 bases, and 10 bases lay outside the gene matches.